The 32 T cell receptor beta chains below all came from one sample that was sequenced in a study of shared clonotypes between healthy human individuals. TCRdb's table, derived via immunoSEQ multiplex PCR, lists solely in-frame clones and lacks some. Among just over 2,000,000 clones listed, roughly 94% were seen once. Naive-designated CD8 cells lacked CD45RO, were positively enriched for CCR7, and omitted terminally differentiated effector memory CD45RA+ cells. Sequenced: naive CD8+ T cells sorted from blood. These receptors all stem from a young man in good health.

The genes are TRBV5-4 and TRBJ2-3; perhaps D is TRBD1 or TRBD2 (5 bases each). The CDR3 covers 14 residues. Trimming took off 5 bases at V and 5 bases at J, with 15 bases between the two ends. Germline V gives CDR1 SGHNT, CDR2 YYREEE (reference sequence). The CDR3 spells CASSSLGVVDTQYF. DNA for the CDR3: TGTGCCAGCAGTTCTCTGGGGGTTGTAGATACGCAGTATTTT.

DNA of the CDR3: TGTGCCAGCAAGCTACAGGGTAGAACTAATGAAAAACTGTTTTTT. Translating it yields CASKLQGRTNEKLFF. The V gene is TRBV28, the J gene TRBJ1-4; D possibly corresponds to TRBD1 (6 bases). CDR1 and CDR2 from the germline V gene are MDHEN and SYDVKM. With 7 bases removed from V and 1 base from J, the gap between germline ends came to 13 bases. The CDR3 has 15 amino acids.

The V call is TRBV6-6, the J call TRBJ1-4; D might be TRBD1 (5 bases). CDR3 length: 15 amino acids. CDR1 is MNHNY and CDR2 is SVGAGI in the germline V gene (reference sequence). The V and J ends lost 5 bases and 8 bases respectively, with 18 bases between them. The CDR3 region has the DNA TGTGCCAGCAGTCGAGTACGACAGCCGACGGAAAAACTGTTTTTT. It is translated as CASSRVRQPTEKLFF.

The V and J genes are TRBV6-5 and TRBJ2-7; the match to TRBD1 covers 8 bases. Trimming at V came to 0 bases and at J to 6 bases, leaving 1 base not matched to a gene. The CDR3 contains 13 residues. CDR1 and CDR2 from the germline V gene are MNHEY and SVGAGI. The CDR3 nucleotides read TGTGCCAGCAGTTACTCGGACAGGGCCGAGCAGTACTTC. As protein: CASSYSDRAEQYF.

With regard to this clone: Other DNA sequences in this specimen translate into the identical CDR3. V and J are TRBV6-1 and TRBJ1-2; D uncertain. Germline V CDR1 and CDR2: MNHNS, SASEGT. This CDR3 spans 14 amino acids. V dropped 0 bases and J dropped 4 bases, with 9 bases sitting between them. CDR3: CASSEARGGYGYTF. Written as DNA, the CDR3 is TGTGCCAGCAGTGAAGCGAGAGGAGGCTATGGCTACACCTTC.

This chain connects TRBV2 to TRBJ1-1; unclear D gene. The CDR3 contains 15 residues. Germline CDR1 and CDR2: SNHLY and FYNNEI. V lost 1 base and J 4 bases, leaving 13 bases between the germline ends. CDR3 nucleotides: TGTGCCAGCAGTGAAGAGTCCCCAGGCCTCACTGAAGCTTTCTTT. Amino acid sequence: CASSEESPGLTEAFF.

The V call is TRBV20-1, the J call TRBJ1-2; D is unclear. Germline values: CDR1 DFQATT, CDR2 SNEGSKA (reference sequence). The CDR3 spans 11 residues. V lost 5 bases, J lost 7 bases, and 11 bases lay in between. The CDR3 region is CSALRPGGYTF. CDR3 DNA sequence: TGCAGTGCTCTTCGACCGGGTGGCTACACCTTC.

The chain carries TRBV9 and TRBJ2-1; unclear D gene. CDR1 and CDR2 from the germline V gene are SGDLS and YYNGEE. This CDR3 is built from 15 residues. V lost 0 bases and J lost 5, with 12 bases in between. In DNA, the CDR3 is TGTGCCAGCAGCGTAGGTGTGACAAGTCACAATGAGCAGTTCTTC. This encodes CASSVGVTSHNEQFF.

With respect to this clone: Additional DNA sequences in this sample encode the identical CDR3. This chain links TRBV27 with TRBJ1-1; D not certain. The V end was cut by 0 bases, the J end by 1 base, with 6 bases between. Germline lookup yields CDR1 MNHEY and CDR2 SMNVEV (reference sequence). The length of the CDR3 is 14 residues. DNA of the CDR3: TGTGCCAGCAGTTTATCCTCAAGGAACACTGAAGCTTTCTTT. Its translation: CASSLSSRNTEAFF.

The V gene is TRBV5-1, the J gene TRBJ2-7; D perhaps matches TRBD1 (5 bases). Trimming pared 4 bases from V and 3 bases from J, leaving 11 bases between. Germline CDR1 is SGHRS and CDR2 is YFSETQ. This CDR3 region has 13 residues. The DNA of the CDR3 is TGCGCCAGCAGCGCCTCTAGGGGCTACGAGCAGTACTTC. It translates to CASSASRGYEQYF.

This clone was observed a single time. The J gene is TRBJ1-1, the V gene TRBV5-6; no definite D call. The V gene lost 6 bases and the J gene lost 5 bases, with 11 bases spanning the gap. In germline, CDR1 is SGHDT, CDR2 YYEEEE. The CDR3 covers 12 residues. The CDR3 region has the DNA TGTGCCAGCAATGGGGTAGGGACTGAAGCTTTCTTT. It specifies CASNGVGTEAFF. Full variable domain (rest looked up from reference TRBV5-6 and TRBJ1-1): DAGVTQSPTHLIKTRGQQVTLRCSPKSGHDTVSWYQQALGQGPQFIFQYYEEEERQRGNFPDRFSGHQFPNYSSELNVNALLLGDSALYLCASNGVGTEAFFGQGTRLTVV.

The chain employs TRBV5-1 and TRBJ2-7; a possible D gene is TRBD2 (7 bases). V was pared by 5 bases and J by 2 bases, with 20 bases between. The CDR3 spans 16 residues. Germline loops: CDR1 SGHRS, CDR2 YFSETQ. The CDR3 spells CASRTLIGGETYEQYF. The CDR3 region has the DNA TGCGCCAGCAGGACCCTCATAGGGGGGGAAACCTACGAGCAGTACTTC.

Regarding this clone: Other DNA variants within this sample encode the same CDR3. V and J are TRBV10-1 and TRBJ2-7; D call uncertain. Germline V gene lookup returns CDR1 WNHNN and CDR2 SYGVQD (reference sequence). The CDR3 runs 12 residues. With 2 bases removed from V and 4 bases from J, the gap between germline ends came to 6 bases. CDR3 in DNA: TGCGCCAGCAGTGAGGGCTCTTACGAGCAGTACTTC. Its protein product is CASSEGSYEQYF.

The chain employs TRBV29-1 and TRBJ1-1; D unresolved. V lost 2 bases, J lost 1 base, and 5 bases lay in between. The length of the CDR3 is 12 residues. Germline-derived CDR1 and CDR2 are SQVTM and ANQGSEA. CDR3: CSVEPENTEAFF. The CDR3 DNA reads TGCAGCGTTGAACCGGAGAACACTGAAGCTTTCTTT.

The chain joins TRBV7-9 to TRBJ1-2; D gene uncertain. V was clipped by 10 bases and J by 3 bases, with 9 bases between them. The CDR3 totals 11 residues. CDR1 is SEHNR, CDR2 FQNEAQ, per germline (reference sequence). CDR3: CATEGDYGYTF. The CDR3 DNA follows: TGTGCCACCGAGGGCGACTATGGCTACACCTTC.

The chain couples TRBV30 to TRBJ2-7; possible D gene TRBD1, 6 bases. This CDR3 is 14 amino acids long. CDR1 and CDR2 (germline): GTSNPN, SVGIG (reference sequence). The V and J ends lost 4 bases and 2 bases respectively, with 15 bases between them. The chain's CDR3 is CAWTNTDSTYEQYF. CDR3 sequence (DNA): TGTGCCTGGACGAACACGGACAGCACCTACGAGCAGTACTTC.

A word on this clone: Additional DNA sequences in this sample encode the identical CDR3. V usage is TRBV4-3 and J usage is TRBJ2-5; D is undetermined. This CDR3 has 13 amino acids. From germline, CDR1 is LGHNA and CDR2 YSLEER. Between the trimmed V and J ends, which lost 0 bases and 3 bases, there was a span of 5 bases. CDR3 nucleotides: TGCGCCAGCAGCCAAGATTTAGAAGAGACCCAGTACTTC. Translated: CASSQDLEETQYF.

This clone was detected only once. The CDR3 DNA reads TGTGCCAGCAGCCCGGCGGGAGCGCTGAACACCGGGGAGCTGTTTTTT. Translation gives CASSPAGALNTGELFF. The V call is TRBV7-9, the J call TRBJ2-2; 7 bases map to TRBD2. V lost 5 bases to trimming and J lost 1 base; unmatched junction nucleotides: 7. Per germline, CDR1 SEHNR and CDR2 FQNEAQ (reference sequence). This CDR3 has 16 residues.

This clone was found once. The chain uses TRBV29-1 and TRBJ2-3, with unresolved D. Germline CDR1 reads SQVTM; CDR2 reads ANQGSEA. The V and J ends lost 5 bases and 4 bases respectively, with 7 bases between them. The CDR3 totals 11 residues. The CDR3 coding sequence is TGCAGCGTTCTTCTAGCAGATACGCAGTATTTT. This translates into CSVLLADTQYF.

Of note for this clone: Other DNA sequences in the same sample also yield this CDR3. The chain combines TRBV7-9 with TRBJ2-7; 10 nucleotides line up with TRBD1. Germline lookup yields CDR1 SEHNR and CDR2 FQNEAQ (reference sequence). The CDR3 is 15 amino acids. V was clipped by 4 bases and J by 3 bases; unmatched bases: 6. As DNA, the CDR3 is TGTGCCAGCAGCTCGCCCGGGACAGGGGTCTACGAGCAGTACTTC. As protein: CASSSPGTGVYEQYF.

V and J are TRBV6-5 and TRBJ2-1; D unclear. Germline CDR1 and CDR2: MNHEY and SVGAGI. This CDR3 comprises 15 residues. Trimming pared 0 bases from V and 2 bases from J, leaving 8 bases between. DNA of the CDR3: TGTGCCAGCAGTTACTCTAGTACTGCCTACAATGAGCAGTTCTTC. Translating it yields CASSYSSTAYNEQFF.

This chain connects TRBV11-2 to TRBJ2-6, with 8 bases identical to TRBD1. This CDR3 spans 17 amino acids. The germline gives CDR1 SGHAT, CDR2 FQNNGV. With 5 bases clipped from V and 3 bases from J, the junction kept 9 bases outside the gene matches. CDR3 bases: TGTGCCAGCAGCCGATTCGACAGGGGTAGTGGGGCCAACGTCCTGACTTTC. Its translation: CASSRFDRGSGANVLTF.

The J gene is TRBJ2-1, the V gene TRBV11-1, with D tentatively TRBD2 (7 bases). Trimming stripped 6 bases from V and 9 bases from J, with 12 bases between. Germline CDR1 is SGHAT and CDR2 is FQDESV (reference sequence). CDR3 length: 12 amino acids. CDR3 DNA sequence: TGTGCCAGCAGAATGGGGGGGCTTGAGCAGTTCTTC. The encoded protein is CASRMGGLEQFF.

This sequence joins TRBV4-1 and TRBJ2-5, with TRBD1 as a possible D gene (5 bases). With 7 bases removed from V and 3 bases from J, the gap between germline ends came to 12 bases. Germline CDR1 MGHRA, CDR2 YSYEKL. The CDR3 runs to 13 residues. The chain's CDR3 is CASKRAGKETQYF. As DNA, the CDR3 is TGCGCCAGCAAACGGGCAGGGAAAGAGACCCAGTACTTC.

This sequence joins TRBV28 and TRBJ1-4; 7 nucleotides agree with TRBD1. Germline V lookup: CDR1 MDHEN, CDR2 SYDVKM. This CDR3 is built from 16 residues. V was pared by 5 bases and J by 7 bases, with 13 bases of the junction left unmatched. CDR3 nucleotide sequence: TGTGCCAGCAGTCCTGGGACAGAGGGTGCCGCTGAAAAACTGTTTTTT. Encoded protein: CASSPGTEGAAEKLFF.

V usage is TRBV15 and J usage is TRBJ1-1; no definite D call. The germline V and J ends were trimmed by 9 bases and 7 bases, with 27 bases remaining between them. CDR3 length equals 16 residues. Germline lookup yields CDR1 LNHNV and CDR2 YYDKDF (reference sequence). The CDR3 reads CATHDTLEATKGEAFF. The CDR3 DNA follows: TGTGCCACGCACGACACCCTTGAGGCGACAAAAGGTGAAGCTTTCTTT.

This chain joins TRBV27 and TRBJ2-7, with D possibly being TRBD1 or TRBD2 (5 bases each). Trimming removed 4 bases from V and 5 bases from J, with 15 bases in between. This CDR3 has 14 residues. The germline V gene has CDR1 MNHEY and CDR2 SMNVEV (reference sequence). As DNA, the CDR3 is TGTGCCAGCAGTTCCCGGGACCCTCCCCACGAGCAGTACTTC. Translation gives CASSSRDPPHEQYF.

For this clone: The same CDR3 arises from other DNA sequences in this sample as well. The gene calls are TRBV6-1 and TRBJ1-2; tentative D call: TRBD1 (5 bases). This CDR3 spans 13 amino acids. Trimming shortened V by 1 base and J by 5 bases, and 8 bases separated the two germline ends. The germline CDR1 and CDR2 sequences are MNHNS and SASEGT. CDR3 coding DNA: TGTGCCAGCAGTGAAGGTGCAGGGTATGGCTACACCTTC. This sequence encodes CASSEGAGYGYTF.

The chain is built from TRBV13 and TRBJ2-7, with TRBD2 identical over 11 bases. Trimming took 6 bases from V and 2 from J; bases not matched to a gene: 3. This CDR3 comprises 14 residues. Germline V lookup: CDR1 PRHDT, CDR2 FYEKMQ (reference sequence). In nucleotides, the CDR3 is TGTGCCAGCAGGACTAGCGGGGCGACCTACGAGCAGTACTTC. Its translation is CASRTSGATYEQYF.

V usage is TRBV9 and J usage is TRBJ2-1, with 12 bases identical to TRBD2. This CDR3 region has 18 residues. The trim removed 4 bases at V and 7 bases at J, leaving 15 bases unmatched. From germline, CDR1 is SGDLS and CDR2 YYNGEE. For the CDR3, the DNA is TGTGCCAGCAGCCCTCTAGCGGGGGGGCCGGGTGTGAGAAATGAGCAGTTCTTC. Translating it yields CASSPLAGGPGVRNEQFF. Full variable domain (remainder filled in from reference TRBV9 and TRBJ2-1): DSGVTQTPKHLITATGQRVTLRCSPRSGDLSVYWYQQSLDQGLQFLIQYYNGEERAKGNILERFSAQQFPDLHSELNLSSLELGDSALYFCASSPLAGGPGVRNEQFFGPGTRLTVL.

V usage is TRBV10-3 and J usage is TRBJ2-7, with TRBD1 identical over 10 bases. CDR1 is ENHRY, CDR2 SYGVKD, per germline. The CDR3 is 14 amino acids. The V segment lost 5 bases and the J segment 2 bases; nucleotides outside the gene matches: 3. For the CDR3, the DNA is TGTGCCATCAGTCCGGGACAGGGGACCTACGAGCAGTACTTC. The encoded protein is CAISPGQGTYEQYF.

This clone appeared a single time. The chain has TRBV15 and TRBJ2-7; possible D gene TRBD1, 6 bases. CDR1 LNHNV and CDR2 YYDKDF come from the germline V gene (reference sequence). This CDR3 comprises 14 residues. With 2 bases removed from V and 2 bases from J, the gap between germline ends came to 10 bases. The CDR3 sequence: CATSRWDNTYEQYF. As DNA, the CDR3 is TGTGCCACCAGCAGATGGGACAATACCTACGAGCAGTACTTC. The whole variable domain, remainder taken from reference TRBV15 and TRBJ2-7, is DAMVIQNPRYQVTQFGKPVTLSCSQTLNHNVMYWYQQKSSQAPKLLFHYYDKDFNNEADTPDNFQSRRPNTSFCFLDIRSPGLGDTAMYLCATSRWDNTYEQYFGPGTRLTVT.